Sequencing of this T cell receptor beta chain was carried out in a study of human T cells and chemical hapten exposure. The wider study: The study traced per-sample TCR yield variation mainly to small differences in pooled library volumes.

The J segment lost 6 bases and the V segment lost 7 bases, leaving 10 bases of the junction unmatched. CDR1 is ENHRY and CDR2 is SYGVKD in the germline V gene. CDR3 size: 15 residues. Separate cDNA molecules received unique molecular identifiers, which the library attached to them. Authors' data handling: The number of TCRs in each sample had a median of 95,638 and spanned about 23,224 to 690,600. Using its own MiXCR run on the reads, TCRdb lists one record per CDR3 protein. TCRdb assigned the V and J calls; the authors' analysis was not used. Of about 120,000 distinct CDR3 sequences in the sample, over 7.5% are singletons; the top ten hold more than 1.3%. Many counts were recorded for this clonotype. Researchers extracted total RNA from unfractionated whole blood.

This receptor was identified in a human donor in good health. Some clones in this sample may be carry-over from other donors' samples. Sequencing was performed on whole blood. The chain has TRBV10-3 and TRBJ2-1, with 9 bases that match TRBD2. CDR3 residues: CAIKPERGATNEQFF. CDR3 DNA: TGTGCCATCAAGCCGGAGCGGGGGGCCACCAATGAGCAGTTCTTC.